The rows below give T cell receptor beta chains drawn from one sample of a study of CD4 T cells in relation to SARS-CoV-2 and coronaviruses. For these receptors, no antigen is known. Sequencing used immunoSEQ multiplex PCR; TCRdb keeps in-frame clones, though not all of them. The data contain about 20,000 clones, 74% of them singletons. The sample consisted of CD4+ T cells from PBMCs, cultured in vitro. All receptors derive from a human donor in good health. Each CDR3 is given with its conserved first and last residue. D genes are given only for firm matches. Clone size is shown for a subset of rows, as once, few, many or a class of expanded clone.

D	V	J	size	CDR3	DNA
TRBD2	TRBV9	TRBJ2-3	.	CASSLRVSGGGGTDTQYF	TGTGCCAGCAGCCTCCGGGTTAGCGGGGGCGGAGGCACAGATACGCAGTATTTT
.	TRBV7-6	TRBJ2-1	few	CASSLAPGTGSEQFF	TGTGCCAGCAGCTTAGCCCCAGGAACAGGGAGTGAGCAGTTCTTC
TRBD1	TRBV18	TRBJ2-1	few	CASSPGQAPYNEQFF	TGTGCCAGCTCACCGGGACAGGCTCCGTACAATGAGCAGTTCTTC
TRBD1	TRBV3-1/TRBV3-2	TRBJ1-1	.	CASSWTGNTEAFF	TGTGCCAGCAGCTGGACAGGTAACACTGAAGCTTTCTTT
.	TRBV2	TRBJ2-3	few	CASSVETDTQYF	TGTGCCAGCAGCGTGGAGACAGATACGCAGTATTTT
TRBD1	TRBV19	TRBJ1-2	.	CASSIGAGGSWYGYTF	TGTGCCAGTAGTATAGGTGCAGGGGGTAGCTGGTATGGCTACACCTTC
.	TRBV5-1	TRBJ1-1	.	CASSLVGSLTITEAFF	TGCGCCAGCAGCTTGGTAGGCAGCCTGACAATCACTGAAGCTTTCTTT
TRBD1	TRBV7-9	TRBJ2-5	.	CASSLTGGSETQYF	TGTGCCAGCAGCTTGACAGGGGGCTCGGAGACCCAGTACTTC
TRBD2	TRBV5-4	TRBJ2-1	.	CASSSRGGEAYNEQFF	TGTGCCAGCAGCTCTCGCGGGGGGGAGGCCTACAATGAGCAGTTCTTC
TRBD2	TRBV19	TRBJ2-7	.	CASSTSGRAYGEQYF	TGTGCCAGTAGTACCAGCGGGAGGGCATATGGCGAGCAGTACTTC